Listed below are T cell receptor beta chains from one sample, sequenced in a study of Ad26.COV2.S vaccination and SARS-CoV-2 variants. Sequencing was performed with immunoSEQ multiplex PCR; in TCRdb, only in-frame clones are kept and a portion is missing. The sample carries hundreds of thousands of clones, 92% recorded once. Sequencing used peripheral blood, obtained after recovery from COVID-19. These receptors all stem from a human donor who had recovered from COVID-19. Both conserved end residues are part of each CDR3. The D gene is left open where the match is weak. Clone size is given for some rows only: seen once, a few or many times, or a class if the clone is expanded.

abundance	d_gene	v_gene	j_gene	CDR3aa	CDR3nt
NA	TRBD1	TRBV6-5	TRBJ1-1	CASSLGQIGEAFF	TGTGCCAGCAGTTTGGGACAGATCGGTGAAGCTTTCTTT
NA	TRBD2	TRBV5-5	TRBJ2-5	CASSLVTSGEETQYF	TGTGCCAGCAGCTTGGTGACTAGCGGGGAAGAGACCCAGTACTTC
NA	NA	TRBV6-5	TRBJ1-2	CASSRDPYGYTF	TGTGCCAGCAGCAGGGACCCCTATGGCTACACCTTC
NA	NA	TRBV29-1	TRBJ1-1	CSVEGRLNTEAFF	TGCAGCGTTGAAGGCCGATTGAACACTGAAGCTTTCTTT
NA	NA	TRBV7-2	TRBJ2-1	CASSKRLGAPYNEQFF	TGTGCCAGCAGCAAACGACTGGGGGCCCCATACAATGAGCAGTTCTTC
NA	NA	TRBV28	TRBJ1-2	CASSSLGDYGYTF	TGTGCCAGCAGTTCCCTGGGGGACTATGGCTACACCTTC
NA	NA	TRBV29-1	TRBJ2-7	CSVEGTDYEQYF	TGCAGCGTTGAAGGGACAGACTACGAGCAGTACTTC
NA	NA	TRBV6-2/TRBV6-3	TRBJ2-2	CASSYSDYSPNTGELFF	TGTGCCAGCAGTTACTCTGACTACTCACCGAACACCGGGGAGCTGTTTTTT
NA	NA	TRBV19	TRBJ2-2	CASTNRGDPNTGELFF	TGTGCCAGTACTAACCGGGGAGATCCGAACACCGGGGAGCTGTTTTTT
NA	NA	TRBV12-5	TRBJ1-2	CASGPDYGYTF	TGTGCTAGTGGCCCCGATTATGGCTACACCTTC
few	TRBD1	TRBV3-1/TRBV3-2	TRBJ2-1	CASSQETGVLAGEQFF	TGTGCCAGCAGCCAAGAAACAGGGGTCCTTGCAGGTGAGCAGTTCTTC
NA	TRBD2	TRBV27	TRBJ2-5	CASSSIPTFAGEETQYF	TGTGCCAGCAGTTCCATCCCCACTTTCGCGGGGGAAGAGACCCAGTACTTC
NA	TRBD1	TRBV11-3	TRBJ1-1	CASSLTGIAEAFF	TGTGCCAGCAGCTTGACAGGGATCGCTGAAGCTTTCTTT
NA	NA	TRBV6-5	TRBJ1-2	CASQGNYGYTF	TGTGCCAGCCAGGGTAACTATGGCTACACCTTC
NA	NA	TRBV19	TRBJ2-3	CASSFGAGAVDTQYF	TGTGCCAGTAGTTTCGGGGCGGGGGCGGTAGATACGCAGTATTTT
NA	TRBD2	TRBV6-2/TRBV6-3	TRBJ2-1	CASSYGLGVVNEQFF	TGTGCCAGCAGTTATGGACTAGGGGTCGTCAATGAGCAGTTCTTC
NA	NA	TRBV19	TRBJ1-2	CASSIDSNYGYTF	TGTGCCAGTAGTATCGACAGTAACTATGGCTACACCTTC
NA	NA	TRBV2	TRBJ1-6	CASSGPALGSPLHF	TGTGCCAGCAGTGGGCCGGCCTTGGGGTCACCCCTCCACTTT
NA	NA	TRBV5-1	TRBJ1-2	CASSEQTLFNGYTF	TGCGCCAGCAGTGAACAGACTCTATTTAATGGCTACACCTTC
NA	NA	TRBV5-4	TRBJ2-3	CASSLVFEVDTQYF	TGTGCCAGCAGCTTGGTTTTTGAAGTAGATACGCAGTATTTT
NA	NA	TRBV14	TRBJ1-2	CASRPSGGANYGYTF	TGTGCCAGCAGACCTTCGGGAGGGGCTAACTATGGCTACACCTTC
NA	TRBD1	TRBV12-5	TRBJ1-6	CASGLGQGPNSPLHF	TGTGCTAGTGGTTTGGGACAGGGGCCCAATTCACCCCTCCACTTT
NA	TRBD1	TRBV6-5	TRBJ2-1	CASSPDRRSYNEQFF	TGTGCCAGCAGCCCGGACAGGAGGTCCTACAATGAGCAGTTCTTC
NA	NA	TRBV11-2	TRBJ1-3	CASSLGFIGSSGNTIYF	TGTGCCAGCAGCTTAGGTTTTATCGGAAGCTCTGGAAACACCATATATTTT
few	NA	TRBV7-9	TRBJ1-6	CASSLSDYNSPLHF	TGTGCCAGCAGCTTAAGCGACTATAATTCACCCCTCCACTTT
NA	TRBD1	TRBV7-2	TRBJ1-1	CASSRQGRGYTEAFF	TGTGCCAGCAGCCGCCAGGGCAGGGGGTACACTGAAGCTTTCTTT
once	TRBD1	TRBV19	TRBJ1-1	CASSTRGQRVAEAFF	TGTGCCAGTAGTACCCGGGGACAGAGAGTCGCTGAAGCTTTCTTT
NA	NA	TRBV5-4	TRBJ1-2	CASSFDRANYGYTF	TGTGCCAGCAGCTTCGACCGAGCTAACTATGGCTACACCTTC
NA	NA	TRBV6-5	TRBJ1-1	CASMGQGEAFF	TGTGCCAGCATGGGGCAGGGAGAAGCTTTCTTT
NA	TRBD1	TRBV5-5	TRBJ1-1	CASRQGVWTEAFF	TGTGCCAGTAGACAGGGGGTGTGGACTGAAGCTTTCTTT
NA	TRBD2	TRBV27	TRBJ2-3	CASSFLGTSKTDTQYF	TGTGCCAGCAGTTTCTTAGGGACTAGCAAGACAGATACGCAGTATTTT
NA	NA	TRBV6-4	TRBJ2-6	CASSDGGANVLTF	TGTGCCAGCAGTGACGGTGGGGCCAACGTCCTGACTTTC
NA	TRBD1	TRBV29-1	TRBJ2-5	CSVPPRTGYETQYF	TGCAGCGTTCCACCTAGGACAGGGTATGAGACCCAGTACTTC
NA	TRBD1	TRBV27	TRBJ2-7	CASGQGRHEQYF	TGTGCCAGCGGACAGGGTCGGCACGAGCAGTACTTC
NA	NA	TRBV19	TRBJ2-2	CASSPLAGELFF	TGTGCCAGTAGTCCCCTGGCCGGGGAGCTGTTTTTT
NA	TRBD1	TRBV14	TRBJ2-1	CASSHRGHPSSYNEQFF	TGTGCCAGCAGCCATAGGGGGCATCCGAGCTCCTACAATGAGCAGTTCTTC
NA	NA	TRBV12-3/TRBV12-4	TRBJ2-1	CAVSTFNEQFF	TGTGCCGTATCCACCTTCAATGAGCAGTTCTTC
NA	NA	TRBV20-1	TRBJ2-7	CSAIQREQYF	TGCAGTGCCATACAGAGAGAGCAGTACTTC
NA	TRBD1	TRBV7-6	TRBJ2-7	CASLAGTGDYEQYF	TGTGCCAGCCTAGCCGGGACAGGAGACTACGAGCAGTACTTC
NA	NA	TRBV25-1	TRBJ1-1	CASSDRLNTEAFF	TGTGCCAGCAGTGATCGGTTGAACACTGAAGCTTTCTTT
NA	NA	TRBV29-1	TRBJ1-2	CSVEDYGEDFVYGYTF	TGCAGCGTTGAAGATTATGGGGAGGACTTCGTCTATGGCTACACCTTC
NA	NA	TRBV7-6	TRBJ2-7	CASSLWIAGGGSYEQYF	TGTGCCAGCAGCTTATGGATAGCAGGGGGAGGCTCCTACGAGCAGTACTTC
NA	TRBD1	TRBV7-6	TRBJ2-7	CASSSPGQGYEQYF	TGTGCCAGCAGCTCCCCGGGACAGGGCTACGAGCAGTACTTC
NA	NA	TRBV5-5	TRBJ1-1	CASSLNTEAFF	TGTGCCAGCAGCCTCAACACTGAAGCTTTCTTT
NA	TRBD1	TRBV11-3	TRBJ2-7	CASSPGTGDEQYF	TGTGCCAGCAGTCCCGGGACAGGGGACGAGCAGTACTTC
NA	NA	TRBV6-1	TRBJ1-1	CASSEWANTEAFF	TGTGCCAGCAGTGAGTGGGCGAACACTGAAGCTTTCTTT
NA	NA	TRBV5-1	TRBJ2-7	CASSLEGGGGEQYF	TGCGCCAGCAGCTTGGAGGGGGGGGGCGGCGAGCAGTACTTC
few	NA	TRBV19	TRBJ1-3	CASSPLPSAQDTIYF	TGTGCCAGTAGTCCTCTCCCGTCCGCTCAGGACACCATATATTTT
NA	NA	TRBV7-2	TRBJ1-1	CASSLDSSSMNTEAFF	TGTGCCAGCAGCTTAGATTCCAGCTCCATGAACACTGAAGCTTTCTTT
NA	NA	TRBV14	TRBJ1-4	CASSPDLKEKLFF	TGTGCCAGCAGCCCGGACCTGAAAGAAAAACTGTTTTTT
NA	TRBD2	TRBV9	TRBJ2-1	CASSVGVAGVGNEQFF	TGTGCCAGCAGCGTAGGAGTAGCGGGGGTGGGTAATGAGCAGTTCTTC
NA	NA	TRBV7-8	TRBJ1-1	CASSSISTMNTEAFF	TGTGCCAGCAGCTCTATATCGACCATGAACACTGAAGCTTTCTTT
few	NA	TRBV11-2	TRBJ1-6	CASSRDSYNSPLHF	TGTGCCAGCAGTCGAGACAGCTATAATTCACCCCTCCACTTT